The clone carrying this T cell receptor (beta chain) is deemed medium-sized (0.01 to 0.1%). What it binds is not known. This CDR3 is 13 amino acids long. Trimming took 3 bases from V and 4 from J, leaving 9 bases between them. The sorted Tregs were CD4+CD25+CD127-/low cells. Study-wide findings and caveats: Tumor-infiltrating Treg TCR alpha and beta sequences overlapped most with tumor naive CD4+ T cells, then blood naive. Under 2.3% of tumor Treg sequences matched blood Tregs or memory cells. In terms of TCR gene usage, tumor memory CD4+ T cells clustered together with blood and lymph node memory CD4+ cells, as well as with lymph node naive CD4+ cells.

The TRBV12-4/TRBJ1-2 clonotypes were amplified using barcode primers with ligated adaptors. From the multiplex PCR reads, TCRdb called clonotypes with MiXCR, one entry per CDR3 protein. The sample carries some 2,400 distinct CDR3 sequences, 2% to 2.5% recorded once. This sequence joins TRBV12-3 or TRBV12-4 and TRBJ1-2; D might be TRBD1 (6 bases). The sample comprised tumor-infiltrating Tregs sorted from the breast tumor. The sequence was collected from a female donor with breast cancer. Here the CDR3 DNA reads TGTGCCAGCAGTTTGGACAGCTTCTATGGCTACACCTTC. Translated, it gives CASSLDSFYGYTF.